The 20 T cell receptor beta chains listed next were all sequenced from one sample in a study of T cell repertoires in cytomegalovirus infection (dated 2019 in TCRdb). Sequenced on an Illumina HiSeq 1500. Clones were called with MiXCR by TCRdb after fastp trimmed the public reads at Q25, and only in-frame beta chains were retained. Every CDR3 protein is listed once, alongside the most common genes and DNA of its rows. Counted in this sample were approximately 750,000 distinct CDR3 sequences; about 40% of them appeared once. Of the sample, roughly 2.8% falls within the top ten clones. Sequenced material: PBMCs. Receptors originate from a human donor in good health (CMV status not recorded). Some clones in this sample may be carry-over from other donors' samples.

V gene TRBV7-9 combines with J gene TRBJ2-7; 9 positions agree with TRBD2. Trimming at V came to 5 bases and at J to 2 bases, leaving 10 bases not matched to a gene. CDR1 and CDR2 from the germline V gene are SEHNR and FQNEAQ (reference sequence). This CDR3 is 16 amino acids long. This chain's CDR3 is CASSAGTSNLPYEQYF. As DNA, the CDR3 is TGTGCCAGCAGCGCCGGGACTAGCAACCTTCCCTACGAGCAGTACTTC.

Concerning this clonotype itself: The junction differs from germline at one of its ends, possibly a read error. This sequence joins TRBV20-1 and TRBJ1-3, with 7 bases fitting TRBD1. This CDR3 spans 15 amino acids. CDR1 is DFQATT, CDR2 SNEGSKA, per germline (reference sequence). CDR3 nucleotides: TGCAGTGCTAGGGGACAGTCGGACTCGGGAAACACCCTATATTTT. Amino acid sequence: CSARGQSDSGNTLYF.

At least ten counts were recorded for this clonotype. The V and J genes are TRBV27 and TRBJ2-1, with 9 bases that match TRBD2. This CDR3 has 16 residues. Germline V gene sequence: CDR1 MNHEY, CDR2 SMNVEV (reference sequence). V trimming: 8 bases; J trimming: 6 bases; junction bases outside the gene matches: 14. The CDR3 loop reads CASLGGRAGQGNEQFF. The CDR3 DNA sequence: TGTGCCAGCTTGGGCGGGAGGGCCGGCCAAGGCAATGAGCAGTTCTTC.

The genes are TRBV5-1 and TRBJ2-5, with D perhaps matching TRBD2 (6 bases). The length of the CDR3 is 15 residues. The V end was cut by 3 bases, the J end by 2 bases, with 14 bases between. Germline V gene sequence: CDR1 SGHRS, CDR2 YFSETQ. In DNA form, the CDR3 reads TGCGCCAGCAGCTCGACGGGACTTTTACAAGAGACCCAGTACTTC. It translates to CASSSTGLLQETQYF.

The J gene is TRBJ2-7, the V gene TRBV10-3, with 8 nucleotides matching TRBD2. Trimming took 0 bases from V and 4 from J; bases not matched to a gene: 14. CDR1 and CDR2 from the germline V gene are ENHRY and SYGVKD. There are 18 residues in the CDR3. CDR3 region: CAISESLVLGLVGYEQYF. The CDR3 nucleotides are TGTGCCATCAGTGAGTCGCTGGTGTTGGGACTAGTAGGGTACGAGCAGTACTTC.

The sample holds many counts of this clonotype. The chain carries TRBV19 and TRBJ2-5; D ambiguous. Per germline, CDR1 LNHDA and CDR2 SQIVND (reference sequence). CDR3 size: 14 residues. Trimming cost V 5 bases and J 4 bases, with 14 bases left between them. CDR3 loop: CASSGGGPGETQYF. CDR3 nucleotide sequence: TGTGCCAGTAGTGGTGGCGGACCCGGAGAGACCCAGTACTTC.

V is TRBV6-1 and J is TRBJ1-5; D remains ambiguous. The CDR3 covers 15 residues. Germline values: CDR1 MNHNS, CDR2 SASEGT. The ends were cut back, 2 bases at V and 2 bases at J, with 10 bases in the middle. This chain's CDR3 is CASSENPAGNQPQHF. Here the CDR3 DNA reads TGTGCCAGCAGTGAAAATCCGGCAGGCAATCAGCCCCAGCATTTT.

With regard to this clonotype: One base away lies a much larger clone, so this may be a sequencing read error. The chain has TRBV11-2 and TRBJ2-2, with no clear D. Per germline, CDR1 SGHAT and CDR2 FQNNGV. CDR3 length: 14 residues. This chain's CDR3 is CTSSLGFDTGELFF. In DNA, the CDR3 is TGTACCAGCAGCTTAGGTTTCGACACCGGGGAGCTGTTTTTT.

The J gene is TRBJ2-5, the V gene TRBV28, with D unresolved. V was clipped by 3 bases and J by 5 bases, with 13 bases between them. In germline, CDR1 is MDHEN, CDR2 SYDVKM. The CDR3 extends over 14 amino acids. The CDR3 loop reads CASSFQRFRETQYF. The DNA for the CDR3 is TGTGCCAGCAGTTTTCAACGGTTCAGGGAGACCCAGTACTTC.

This clonotype was seen a few times. The J gene is TRBJ1-5, the V gene TRBV20-1, with D tentatively TRBD1 (5 bases). CDR3 length: 12 amino acids. V was cut by 5 bases and J by 6 bases, with 11 bases left in between. The germline CDR1 and CDR2 sequences are DFQATT and SNEGSKA (reference sequence). Here the CDR3 reads CSAVDSRQPQHF. The CDR3, as DNA: TGCAGTGCTGTAGACAGTCGTCAGCCCCAGCATTTT.

This chain links TRBV4-1 with TRBJ2-7; D is undetermined. The CDR3 is 19 amino acids. Trimming removed 0 bases at V and 0 bases at J, with 21 bases between. Looked up from germline, CDR1 is MGHRA and CDR2 is YSYEKL. CDR3 sequence reads: CASSQEPLRDRWSSYEQYF. CDR3 nucleotide sequence: TGCGCCAGCAGCCAAGAACCTCTTAGAGACCGTTGGAGCTCCTACGAGCAGTACTTC.

The chain carries TRBV2 and TRBJ1-5; D possibly corresponds to TRBD1 (5 bases). The germline gives CDR1 SNHLY, CDR2 FYNNEI. This CDR3 region has 19 residues. Trimming removed 0 bases from V and 4 bases from J, with 22 bases in between. The CDR3 here is CASSEAVTWGRFFNQPQHF. In nucleotides, the CDR3 is TGTGCCAGCAGTGAAGCGGTGACGTGGGGCAGATTTTTTAATCAGCCCCAGCATTTT.

This clonotype was counted many times. The rearrangement links TRBV7-3 to TRBJ2-1; D is tentatively TRBD1 or TRBD2 (5 bases each). The length of the CDR3 is 13 residues. Germline V gene sequence: CDR1 SGHTA, CDR2 FQGTGA. V lost 3 bases to trimming and J lost 10 bases, with 13 bases between them. The CDR3 reads CASSFGTEREQFF. In DNA form, the CDR3 reads TGTGCCAGCAGCTTCGGGACGGAGAGGGAGCAGTTCTTC.

In nucleotides, the CDR3 is TGTGCCAGCAGTTACAAGGGCGTTAAGACTAGCGGGAAGGAGACCCAGTACTTC. Encoded protein: CASSYKGVKTSGKETQYF. The chain combines TRBV6-6 with TRBJ2-5, with 11 bases lining up with TRBD2. Germline CDR1 and CDR2: MNHNY and SVGAGI (reference sequence). The CDR3 contains 18 residues. J gave up 5 bases and V 2 bases, and 13 bases lay outside the gene matches.

The chain has TRBV29-1 and TRBJ1-1, with TRBD1 as a possible D gene (5 bases). The V end lost 3 bases, the J end lost 2 bases, and 10 bases lay between the germline ends. Per germline, CDR1 SQVTM and CDR2 ANQGSEA. The CDR3 is 13 residues long. The CDR3 region has the DNA TGCAGCGTTGATCGGGGGATTAACACTGAAGCTTTCTTT. Amino acids: CSVDRGINTEAFF.

This clonotype was counted once. The chain carries TRBV28 and TRBJ2-1; 8 bases agree with TRBD1. CDR1 and CDR2 (germline): MDHEN, SYDVKM. The CDR3 runs 15 residues. With V trimmed by 5 bases and J by 4 bases, 7 bases remained unmatched. The CDR3 DNA sequence: TGTGCCAGCAGTCCGGGACAGGTGCTTTACAATGAGCAGTTCTTC. Translating gives CASSPGQVLYNEQFF.

V and J are TRBV6-6 and TRBJ2-5; 16 bases are shared with TRBD2. J was trimmed by 4 bases and V by 5 bases; bases with no gene match: 13. Germline CDR1 reads MNHNY; CDR2 reads SVGAGI (reference sequence). CDR3 length equals 19 residues. Here the CDR3 reads CASSPRGTSGRASGETQYF. The CDR3 DNA sequence: TGTGCCAGCAGTCCACGCGGGACTAGCGGGAGGGCCTCGGGAGAGACCCAGTACTTC.

V and J are TRBV5-1 and TRBJ2-1, with 8 bases fitting TRBD2. Trimming took 0 bases from V and 4 from J; bases not matched to a gene: 3. The CDR3 covers 15 residues. Germline CDR1 is SGHRS and CDR2 is YFSETQ. As DNA, the CDR3 is TGCGCCAGCAGCTTGGGAGGGACTAGATACAATGAGCAGTTCTTC. Translation gives CASSLGGTRYNEQFF.

This clonotype came up a few times. The chain couples TRBV10-3 to TRBJ2-1; no definite D call. The CDR3 totals 17 residues. V was trimmed by 4 bases and J by 5 bases, leaving 21 bases between them. Germline V gene sequence: CDR1 ENHRY, CDR2 SYGVKD. The DNA for the CDR3 is TGTGCCATCAGTGGCCCGGTGCAACCCTACCAAAACAATGAGCAGTTCTTC. Residues: CAISGPVQPYQNNEQFF.

This clonotype was observed a handful of times. This sequence joins TRBV7-9 and TRBJ1-1, with D perhaps TRBD1 (5 bases). The CDR3 runs to 16 residues. V lost 5 bases and J lost 1, with 17 bases in between. CDR1 is SEHNR and CDR2 is FQNEAQ in the germline V gene (reference sequence). CDR3 sequence (DNA): TGTGCCAGCAGCCCTTCCCTTCGACAGAGGAACACTGAAGCTTTCTTT. The encoded protein is CASSPSLRQRNTEAFF.